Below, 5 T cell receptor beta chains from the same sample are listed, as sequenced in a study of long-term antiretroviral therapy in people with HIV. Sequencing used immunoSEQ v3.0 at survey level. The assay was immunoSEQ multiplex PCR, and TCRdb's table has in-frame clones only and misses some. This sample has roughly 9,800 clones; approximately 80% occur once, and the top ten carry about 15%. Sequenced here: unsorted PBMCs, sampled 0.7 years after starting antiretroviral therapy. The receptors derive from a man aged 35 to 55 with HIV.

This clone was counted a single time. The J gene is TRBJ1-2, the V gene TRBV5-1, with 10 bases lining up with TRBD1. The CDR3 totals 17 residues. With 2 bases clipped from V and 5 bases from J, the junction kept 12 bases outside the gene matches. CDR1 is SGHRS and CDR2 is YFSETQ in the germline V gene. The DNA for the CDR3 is TGCGCCAGCAGCTTAGTTTCCGGGACAGGGGAACTATATGGCTACACCTTC. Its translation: CASSLVSGTGELYGYTF. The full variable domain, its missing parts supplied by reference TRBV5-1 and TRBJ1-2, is KAGVTQTPRYLIKTRGQQVTLSCSPISGHRSVSWYQQTPGQGLQFLFEYFSETQRNKGNFPGRFSGRQFSNSRSEMNVSTLELGDSALYLCASSLVSGTGELYGYTFGSGTRLTVV.

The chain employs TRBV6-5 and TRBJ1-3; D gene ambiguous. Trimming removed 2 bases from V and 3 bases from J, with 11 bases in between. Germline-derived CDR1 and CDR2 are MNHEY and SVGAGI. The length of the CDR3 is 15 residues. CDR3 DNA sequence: TGTGCCAGCAGTTACGCCGGCCCTGGTGGAAACACCATATATTTT. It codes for CASSYAGPGGNTIYF.

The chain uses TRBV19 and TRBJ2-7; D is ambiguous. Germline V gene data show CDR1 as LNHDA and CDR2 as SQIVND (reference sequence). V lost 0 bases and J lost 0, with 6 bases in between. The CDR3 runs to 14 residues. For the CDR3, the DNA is TGTGCCAGTAGTATAGAAACTAACTCCTACGAGCAGTACTTC. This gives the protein CASSIETNSYEQYF.

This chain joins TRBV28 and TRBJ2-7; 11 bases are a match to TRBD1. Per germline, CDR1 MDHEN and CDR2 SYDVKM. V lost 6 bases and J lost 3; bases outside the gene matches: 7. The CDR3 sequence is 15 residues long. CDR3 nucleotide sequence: TGTGCCAGCAGCCCAGGGACAGGGGGGCACTACGAGCAGTACTTC. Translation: CASSPGTGGHYEQYF.

The CDR3 sequence is CASSQVLGLGNQPQHF. In DNA form, the CDR3 reads TGCGCCAGCAGCCAAGTATTGGGCTTGGGCAATCAGCCCCAGCATTTT. The rearrangement links TRBV4-3 to TRBJ1-5; D ambiguous. CDR1 LGHNA and CDR2 YSLEER come from the germline V gene. The CDR3 has 16 residues. V was cut by 1 base and J by 2 bases, with 12 bases left in between.